Below are 21 T cell receptor beta chains sequenced from a single sample in a study of T cell responses to AZD1222 COVID-19 vaccine. Data came from immunoSEQ multiplex PCR; TCRdb stores just in-frame clones and leaves some out. This sample has about 140,000 clones, with roughly 91% found just once. Here the sequenced sample was peripheral blood, taken 28 days after the second AZD1222 dose. The receptors shown here come from an adult who received the AZD1222 COVID-19 vaccine.

The chain employs TRBV7-3 and TRBJ2-7, with TRBD2 matching 9 bases. CDR1 and CDR2 (germline): SGHTA, FQGTGA. J was trimmed by 3 bases and V by 2 bases; bases with no gene match: 2. CDR3 length: 14 amino acids. CDR3 nucleotides: TGTGCCAGCAGCTTAGGAGCGGGGGGCTACGAGCAGTACTTC. Residues: CASSLGAGGYEQYF.

The rearrangement uses TRBV29-1 and TRBJ2-7, with D maybe TRBD1 (5 bases). Per germline, CDR1 SQVTM and CDR2 ANQGSEA. There are 16 residues in the CDR3. Trimming cost V 3 bases and J 0 bases, with 18 bases left between them. CDR3 bases: TGCAGCGTTGAGCTTGTGGAGCAGGGCAGCTCCTACGAGCAGTACTTC. Protein: CSVELVEQGSSYEQYF.

This clone was recorded only once. The chain has TRBV28 and TRBJ2-3; 9 bases agree with TRBD1. Germline V CDR1 and CDR2: MDHEN, SYDVKM. The V gene end was trimmed by 5 bases and the J gene end by 4 bases; junction bases not matched to a gene: 10. The CDR3 is 16 residues long. The CDR3 DNA is TGTGCCAGCAGTCCCCCCCCCGGGACAGGGCCAGATACGCAGTATTTT. Translated, it gives CASSPPPGTGPDTQYF.

The chain recombines TRBV6-5 with TRBJ2-4; either TRBD1 or TRBD2 may supply D (6 bases each). The ends were cut back, 2 bases at V and 3 bases at J, with 8 bases in the middle. The length of the CDR3 is 14 residues. The germline V gene has CDR1 MNHEY and CDR2 SVGAGI. CDR3 DNA sequence: TGTGCCAGCAGTTACGGAGGGGGCAAAAACATTCAGTACTTC. The encoded protein is CASSYGGGKNIQYF.

The V call is TRBV3-1 (or the pseudogene TRBV3-2), the J call TRBJ2-3; TRBD2 is a possible D gene (5 bases). V dropped 0 bases and J dropped 6 bases, with 13 bases sitting between them. Germline CDR1 is LGHDT and CDR2 is YNNKEL (reference sequence). The CDR3 covers 15 residues. The CDR3 DNA reads TGTGCCAGCAGCCAAGATGGGCTAGCAGCGGATACGCAGTATTTT. This gives the protein CASSQDGLAADTQYF.

The CDR3 nucleotides are TGTGCCAGCACCCCGGTCGGGGGTGAAGCTTTCTTT. Translating it yields CASTPVGGEAFF. This chain uses TRBV12-1 with TRBJ1-1. TRBV12-1 is tagged as a pseudogene. The CDR3 is 12 amino acids.

The V call is TRBV3-1 (or the pseudogene TRBV3-2), the J call TRBJ1-5, with D hard to call. Trimming took off 4 bases at V and 9 bases at J, with 13 bases between the two ends. The CDR3 totals 13 residues. Looked up from germline, CDR1 is LGHDT and CDR2 is YNNKEL (reference sequence). The CDR3 bases are TGTGCCAGCAGCCCCGGACGGGCAAGGCCCCAGCATTTT. It is translated as CASSPGRARPQHF.

The rearrangement joins TRBV7-2 to TRBJ1-5; unclear D gene. The CDR3 is 13 amino acids. With 5 bases removed from V and 4 bases from J, the gap between germline ends came to 9 bases. Looked up from germline, CDR1 is SGHTA and CDR2 is FQGNSA. Here the CDR3 reads CASSRQGNQPQHF. The CDR3 DNA sequence: TGTGCCAGCAGCCGACAAGGAAATCAGCCCCAGCATTTT.

The gene calls are TRBV2 and TRBJ2-6; 9 nucleotides line up with TRBD2. V lost 6 bases, J lost 2 bases, and 11 bases stayed unmatched. CDR1 is SNHLY and CDR2 is FYNNEI in the germline V gene. CDR3 length: 18 amino acids. The CDR3 loop reads CASSPRAGGPTGANVLTF. CDR3 in DNA: TGTGCCAGCAGCCCGAGGGCGGGGGGGCCCACTGGGGCCAACGTCCTGACTTTC. Full variable domain (remainder filled in from reference TRBV2 and TRBJ2-6): EPEVTQTPSHQVTQMGQEVILRCVPISNHLYFYWYRQILGQKVEFLVSFYNNEISEKSEIFDDQFSVERPDGSNFTLKIRSTKLEDSAMYFCASSPRAGGPTGANVLTFGAGSRLTVL.

The chain carries TRBV27 and TRBJ2-1; D is possibly TRBD1 or TRBD2 (6 bases each). In germline, CDR1 is MNHEY, CDR2 SMNVEV (reference sequence). The length of the CDR3 is 15 residues. V lost 7 bases and J lost 5, with 18 bases in between. CDR3 in amino acids: CASKLLGGRDNEQFF. For the CDR3, the DNA is TGTGCCAGCAAATTGCTCGGGGGCAGAGACAATGAGCAGTTCTTC.

The chain uses TRBV5-1 and TRBJ2-7; 16 bases match TRBD2. The CDR3 is 17 amino acids. Looked up from germline, CDR1 is SGHRS and CDR2 is YFSETQ. Trimming at V came to 4 bases and at J to 3 bases, leaving 7 bases not matched to a gene. The chain's CDR3 is CASSQGGTSGRVYEQYF. The CDR3 DNA reads TGCGCCAGCAGCCAAGGAGGGACTAGCGGGAGGGTCTACGAGCAGTACTTC.

Only one count was recorded for this clone. The J gene is TRBJ2-5, the V gene TRBV5-1; 7 bases map to TRBD1. The CDR3 is 15 amino acids. The germline gives CDR1 SGHRS, CDR2 YFSETQ. V was clipped by 1 base and J by 1 base; unmatched bases: 4. The CDR3 sequence: CASSLNSGGQETQYF. In DNA form, the CDR3 reads TGCGCCAGCAGCTTGAATTCAGGGGGCCAAGAGACCCAGTACTTC.

The chain combines TRBV3-1 (or the pseudogene TRBV3-2) with TRBJ2-5; D is ambiguous. V gave up 7 bases and J gave up 5 bases, with 14 bases separating them. Germline CDR1 and CDR2: LGHDT and YNNKEL (reference sequence). The CDR3 length is 13 residues. This CDR3 is CASTVLSGETQYF. CDR3 bases: TGTGCCAGCACGGTTCTCAGTGGCGAGACCCAGTACTTC.

The chain has TRBV6-5 and TRBJ1-2, with a tentative D call TRBD1 (6 bases). The CDR3 is made up of 13 amino acids. The germline V gene encodes CDR1 MNHEY and CDR2 SVGAGI. Trimming removed 10 bases from V and 5 bases from J, with 17 bases in between. The CDR3 loop is CATTQGGRYGYTF. The CDR3, as DNA: TGTGCCACCACACAGGGCGGGAGGTATGGCTACACCTTC.

This chain uses TRBV12-2 with TRBJ1-2. TRBV12-2 is shown as a pseudogene. The CDR3 is 18 amino acids. The CDR3 nucleotides are TGTGCAAGTCGCCCCACGCTCCAGGAGGCCCTGCCTTCTTATGGCTACACCTTC. Protein sequence: CASRPTLQEALPSYGYTF.

The rearrangement joins TRBV15 to TRBJ2-5; a weak D match, TRBD1 (5 bases). The V end lost 2 bases, the J end lost 3 bases, and 7 bases lay between the germline ends. CDR1 and CDR2 (germline): LNHNV, YYDKDF (reference sequence). This CDR3 has 13 amino acids. The CDR3 sequence: CATSRSREETQYF. Here the CDR3 DNA reads TGTGCCACCAGCAGAAGCAGGGAAGAGACCCAGTACTTC.

This chain links TRBV11-1 with TRBJ1-6, with 8 bases lining up with TRBD1. The V gene's germline CDR1 is SGHAT and CDR2 FQDESV (reference sequence). This CDR3 is 12 amino acids long. CDR3 in DNA: TGTGCAGTCCGGACAGGGCCCTCACCCCTCCACTTT. Translating it yields CAVRTGPSPLHF.

This clone occurred once. The chain's CDR3 is CASSRDRGQPQHF. The CDR3 bases are TGTGCCAGCAGCCGTGACAGGGGCCAGCCCCAGCATTTT. The chain combines TRBV11-2 with TRBJ1-5; the match to TRBD1 covers 8 bases. With V trimmed by 5 bases and J by 7 bases, 4 bases remained unmatched. Germline assignment: CDR1 SGHAT and CDR2 FQNNGV. The CDR3 sequence is 13 residues long. The variable domain in full, completed from reference TRBV11-2 and TRBJ1-5, reads EAGVAQSPRYKIIEKRQSVAFWCNPISGHATLYWYQQILGQGPKLLIQFQNNGVVDDSQLPKDRFSAERLKGVDSTLKIQPAKLEDSAVYLCASSRDRGQPQHFGDGTRLSIL.

The V and J genes are TRBV28 and TRBJ2-5; the D call may be TRBD1 or TRBD2 (6 bases each). Germline V gene sequence: CDR1 MDHEN, CDR2 SYDVKM. Trimming stripped 5 bases from V and 5 bases from J, with 12 bases between. The CDR3 is 13 amino acids. The CDR3 DNA follows: TGTGCCAGCAGTAAAGGGGGGAAGGAGACCCAGTACTTC. Translating gives CASSKGGKETQYF.

The J gene is TRBJ1-5, the V gene TRBV2; D uncertain. The V and J ends lost 5 bases and 4 bases respectively, with 6 bases between them. The CDR3 runs 12 residues. In germline, CDR1 is SNHLY, CDR2 FYNNEI. In DNA form, the CDR3 reads TGTGCCAGCAGTCGGCAAAATCAGCCCCAGCATTTT. Its translation is CASSRQNQPQHF.

The rearrangement joins TRBV4-2 to TRBJ1-4; D remains ambiguous. Per the germline V gene, CDR1 is LGHNA and CDR2 is YNFKEQ. The CDR3 runs 13 residues. The V and J ends lost 4 bases and 8 bases respectively, with 11 bases between them. The CDR3 sequence is CASSLPKSEKLFF. CDR3 in DNA: TGTGCCAGCAGCCTCCCGAAGTCCGAAAAACTGTTTTTT.